The next 8 T cell receptor beta chains were all read from a single sample in a study of human T cells and chemical hapten exposure. As for time point: patch test 2, 6 weeks after DPC sensitization. Treatment described: therapeutic diphenylcyclopropenone sensitization with weekly scalp DPC. In TCRdb, the RACE reads were re-called with MiXCR into one record per CDR3 protein. The top ten hold around 3.5% of the sample, which has about 73,000 distinct CDR3 sequences, about 8.5% seen once. The sequenced sample was whole blood, obtained in connection with sensitization to the hapten diphenylcyclopropenone (DPC). The receptors shown here come from a woman aged 50 to 60 with alopecia areata. Some clones in this sample may be carry-over from other donors' samples.

The sample holds a few counts of this clonotype. V and J are TRBV12-3 or TRBV12-4 and TRBJ1-3, with D uncertain. Deletions cut 3 bases from V and 0 bases from J, with 3 bases between. This CDR3 is built from 13 residues. The CDR3 protein is CASSLLSGNTIYF. The CDR3 bases are TGTGCCAGCAGTTTGCTCTCTGGAAACACCATATATTTT.

This clonotype was observed many times. The chain uses TRBV7-9 and TRBJ1-2, with 7 positions matching TRBD1. CDR1 is SEHNR and CDR2 is FQNEAQ in the germline V gene (reference sequence). V shed 5 bases, J shed 6 bases, and the junction held 6 bases outside the gene matches. The CDR3 is 13 residues long. The CDR3 nucleotides read TGTGCCAGCAGCCCGGGACAGAAGGATGGCTACACCTTC. This translates into CASSPGQKDGYTF. Full variable domain (outside the CDR3, taken from reference TRBV7-9 and TRBJ1-2): DTGVSQNPRHKITKRGQNVTFRCDPISEHNRLYWYRQTLGQGPEFLTYFQNEAQLEKSRLLSDRFSAERPKGSFSTLEIQRTEQGDSAMYLCASSPGQKDGYTFGSGTRLTVV.

This clonotype was detected a few times. This chain uses TRBV7-2 with TRBJ2-7; D is ambiguous. Germline V gene lookup returns CDR1 SGHTA and CDR2 FQGNSA. The V and J ends lost 1 base and 7 bases respectively, with 8 bases between them. The CDR3 sequence is 12 residues long. The CDR3 nucleotides read TGTGCCAGCAGCTTAGGTCCCCGGGAGCAGTACTTC. Its protein product is CASSLGPREQYF.

This clonotype has a handful of counts. The rearrangement uses TRBV6-1 and TRBJ2-6; 8 bases are a match to TRBD1. This CDR3 spans 16 amino acids. V shed 5 bases, J shed 1 base, and the junction held 4 bases outside the gene matches. CDR1 is MNHNS, CDR2 SASEGT, per germline. For the CDR3, the DNA is TGTGCCAGCAGTACCCGGACAGGGTCTGGGGCCAACGTCCTGACTTTC. This encodes CASSTRTGSGANVLTF.

In its sample, this clonotype was seen many times. The chain is built from TRBV6-5 and TRBJ1-4, with D possibly TRBD1 on 5 matching bases. The CDR3 contains 15 residues. V was clipped by 4 bases and J by 7 bases, with 16 bases between them. Germline V gives CDR1 MNHEY, CDR2 SVGAGI. The CDR3 DNA reads as TGTGCCAGCAGTTCCTTCGGACACCGGGGTGAAAAACTGTTTTTT. It specifies CASSSFGHRGEKLFF.

This clonotype was observed at least ten times. The chain carries TRBV7-7 and TRBJ2-5; D may be TRBD1 or TRBD2 (5 bases each). Germline CDR1 and CDR2: SSHAT and FNYEAQ (reference sequence). V dropped 5 bases and J dropped 4 bases, with 11 bases sitting between them. The CDR3 totals 13 residues. CDR3 coding DNA: TGTGCCAGCAGCCCCGGGACCGCAGAGACCCAGTACTTC. Translated: CASSPGTAETQYF.

This clonotype was counted only a few times. V is TRBV6-5 and J is TRBJ2-3; TRBD2 matches 8 bases. Germline-derived CDR1 and CDR2 are MNHEY and SVGAGI. The CDR3 contains 18 residues. Trimming took 6 bases from V and 5 from J; bases not matched to a gene: 19. The CDR3 loop reads CASSRRRMGAGVEDTQYF. The CDR3 nucleotides are TGTGCCAGCAGCCGACGAAGGATGGGAGCGGGAGTTGAAGATACGCAGTATTTT.

This chain joins TRBV2 and TRBJ1-5; tentative D call: TRBD1 (5 bases). The CDR3 extends over 15 amino acids. Germline CDR1 is SNHLY and CDR2 is FYNNEI. With 1 base removed from V and 0 bases from J, the gap between germline ends came to 7 bases. For the CDR3, the DNA is TGTGCCAGCAGTGAAGAGGACACTAGCAATCAGCCCCAGCATTTT. Translating gives CASSEEDTSNQPQHF.